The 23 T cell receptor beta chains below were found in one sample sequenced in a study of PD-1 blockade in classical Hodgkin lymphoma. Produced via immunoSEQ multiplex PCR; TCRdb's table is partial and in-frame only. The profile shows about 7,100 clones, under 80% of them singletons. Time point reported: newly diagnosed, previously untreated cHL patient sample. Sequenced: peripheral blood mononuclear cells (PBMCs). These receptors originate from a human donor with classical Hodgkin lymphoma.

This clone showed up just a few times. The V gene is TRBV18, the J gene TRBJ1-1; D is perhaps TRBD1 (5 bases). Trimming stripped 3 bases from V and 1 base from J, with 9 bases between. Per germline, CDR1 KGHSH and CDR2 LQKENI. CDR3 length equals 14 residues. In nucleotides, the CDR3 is TGTGCCAGCTCACCGGCCAGGGCGAACACTGAAGCTTTCTTT. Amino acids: CASSPARANTEAFF.

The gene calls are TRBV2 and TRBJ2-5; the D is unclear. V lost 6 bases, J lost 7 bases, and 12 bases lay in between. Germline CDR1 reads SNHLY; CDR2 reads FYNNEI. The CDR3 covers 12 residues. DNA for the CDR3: TGTGCCAGCAGCCAACTTTTGGGGACCCAGTACTTC. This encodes CASSQLLGTQYF.

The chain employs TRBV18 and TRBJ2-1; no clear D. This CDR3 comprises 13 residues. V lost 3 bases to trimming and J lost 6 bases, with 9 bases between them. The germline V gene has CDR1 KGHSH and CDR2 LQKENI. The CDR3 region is CASSPGMGNEQFF. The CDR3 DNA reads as TGTGCCAGCTCACCGGGAATGGGCAATGAGCAGTTCTTC.

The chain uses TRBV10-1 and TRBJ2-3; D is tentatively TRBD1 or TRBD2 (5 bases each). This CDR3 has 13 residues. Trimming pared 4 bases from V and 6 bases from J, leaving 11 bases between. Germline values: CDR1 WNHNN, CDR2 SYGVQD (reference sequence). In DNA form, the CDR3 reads TGCGCCAGCAGTGCCCGGGACGGGGATACGCAGTATTTT. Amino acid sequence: CASSARDGDTQYF.

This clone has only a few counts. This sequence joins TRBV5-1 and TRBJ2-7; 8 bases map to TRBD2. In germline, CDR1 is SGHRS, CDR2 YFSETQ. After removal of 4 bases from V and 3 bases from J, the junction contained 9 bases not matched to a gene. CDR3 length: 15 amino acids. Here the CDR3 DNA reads TGCGCCAGCAGCCCGGGAGCGGGGGACCGCTACGAGCAGTACTTC. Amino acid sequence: CASSPGAGDRYEQYF.

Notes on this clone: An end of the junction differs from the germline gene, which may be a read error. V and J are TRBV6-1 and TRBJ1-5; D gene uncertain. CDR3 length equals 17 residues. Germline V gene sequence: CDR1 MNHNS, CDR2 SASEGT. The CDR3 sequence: CASSEGHPERRNQPQHF. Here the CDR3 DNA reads TGTGCCAGCAGTGAAGGACATCCCGAACGCCGCAACCAGCCCCAGCATTTT.

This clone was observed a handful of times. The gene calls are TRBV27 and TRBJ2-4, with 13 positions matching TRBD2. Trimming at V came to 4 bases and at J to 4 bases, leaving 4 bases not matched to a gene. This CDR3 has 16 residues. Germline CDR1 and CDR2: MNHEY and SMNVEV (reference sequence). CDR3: CASSSLLAGGKNIQYF. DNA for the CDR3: TGTGCCAGCAGTTCATTACTAGCGGGGGGGAAAAACATTCAGTACTTC.

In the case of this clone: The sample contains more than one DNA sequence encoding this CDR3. The CDR3 DNA is TGTGCCAGCAGCTTACAGTCGGAGACCCAGTACTTC. Amino acids: CASSLQSETQYF. The chain recombines TRBV7-9 with TRBJ2-5; D unresolved. From germline, CDR1 is SEHNR and CDR2 FQNEAQ (reference sequence). Trimming removed 2 bases from V and 5 bases from J, with 6 bases in between. The CDR3 covers 12 residues.

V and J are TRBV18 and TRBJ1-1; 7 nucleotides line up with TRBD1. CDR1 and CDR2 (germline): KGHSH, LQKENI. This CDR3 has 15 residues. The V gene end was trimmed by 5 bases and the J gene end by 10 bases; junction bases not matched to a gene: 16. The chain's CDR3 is CASSGDSAVAGGAFF. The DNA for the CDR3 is TGTGCCAGCTCAGGGGACAGCGCCGTCGCTGGGGGAGCTTTCTTT.

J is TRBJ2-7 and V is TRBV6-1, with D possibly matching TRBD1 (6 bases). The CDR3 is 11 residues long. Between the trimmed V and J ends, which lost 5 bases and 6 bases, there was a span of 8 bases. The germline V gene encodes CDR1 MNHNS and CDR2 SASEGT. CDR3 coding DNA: TGTGCCAGCAGTACAGGGTTCGAGCAGTACTTC. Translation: CASSTGFEQYF.

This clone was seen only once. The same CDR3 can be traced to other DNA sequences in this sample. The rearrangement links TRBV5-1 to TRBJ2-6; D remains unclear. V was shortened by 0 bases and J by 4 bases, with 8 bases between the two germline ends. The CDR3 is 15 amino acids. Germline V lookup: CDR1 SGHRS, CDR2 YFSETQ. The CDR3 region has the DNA TGCGCCAGCAGCTTGGTGGGTAGCGGGGCCAACGTCCTGACTTTC. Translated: CASSLVGSGANVLTF.

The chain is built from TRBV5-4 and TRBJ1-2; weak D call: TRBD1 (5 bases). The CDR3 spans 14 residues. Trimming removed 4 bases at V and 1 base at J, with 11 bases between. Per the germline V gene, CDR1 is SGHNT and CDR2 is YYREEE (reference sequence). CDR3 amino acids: CASSPDILNYGYTF. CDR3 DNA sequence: TGTGCCAGCAGCCCGGACATTCTTAACTATGGCTACACCTTC.

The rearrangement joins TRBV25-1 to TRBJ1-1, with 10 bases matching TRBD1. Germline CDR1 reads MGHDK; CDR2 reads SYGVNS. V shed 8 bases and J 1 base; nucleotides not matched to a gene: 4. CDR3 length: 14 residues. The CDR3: CASGQGGTNTEAFF. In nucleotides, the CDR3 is TGTGCCAGCGGACAGGGGGGGACGAACACTGAAGCTTTCTTT. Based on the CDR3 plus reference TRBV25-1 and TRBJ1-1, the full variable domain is EADIYQTPRYLVIGTGKKITLECSQTMGHDKMYWYQQDPGMELHLIHYSYGVNSTEKGDLSSESTVSRIRTEHFPLTLESARPSHTSQYLCASGQGGTNTEAFFGQGTRLTVV.

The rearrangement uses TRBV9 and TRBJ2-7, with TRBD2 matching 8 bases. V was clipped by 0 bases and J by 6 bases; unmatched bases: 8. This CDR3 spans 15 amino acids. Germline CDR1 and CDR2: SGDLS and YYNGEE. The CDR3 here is CASSVGTSSTGEQYF. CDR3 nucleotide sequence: TGTGCCAGCAGCGTAGGGACTAGCTCGACCGGCGAGCAGTACTTC.

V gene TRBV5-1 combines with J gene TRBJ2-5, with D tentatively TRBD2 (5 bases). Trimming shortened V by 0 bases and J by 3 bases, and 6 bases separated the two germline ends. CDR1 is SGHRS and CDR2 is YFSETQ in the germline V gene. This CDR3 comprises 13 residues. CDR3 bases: TGCGCCAGCAGCTTGGGGCGGGAAGAGACCCAGTACTTC. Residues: CASSLGREETQYF.

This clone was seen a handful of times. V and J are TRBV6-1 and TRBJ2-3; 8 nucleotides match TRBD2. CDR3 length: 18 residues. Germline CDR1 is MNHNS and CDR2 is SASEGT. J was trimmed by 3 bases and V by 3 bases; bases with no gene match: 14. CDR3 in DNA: TGTGCCAGCAGTGACCCTCCGGGAGGGGGGGGCCGGACAGATACGCAGTATTTT. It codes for CASSDPPGGGGRTDTQYF.

The CDR3 DNA reads as TGTGCCAGCTCACCTCCCGGTGGGACAGAGACCCAGTACTTC. Its translation is CASSPPGGTETQYF. The chain joins TRBV18 to TRBJ2-5, with D perhaps given as TRBD1 or TRBD2 (5 bases each). The CDR3 totals 14 residues. The V end lost 3 bases, the J end lost 4 bases, and 12 bases lay between the germline ends. Looked up from germline, CDR1 is KGHSH and CDR2 is LQKENI.

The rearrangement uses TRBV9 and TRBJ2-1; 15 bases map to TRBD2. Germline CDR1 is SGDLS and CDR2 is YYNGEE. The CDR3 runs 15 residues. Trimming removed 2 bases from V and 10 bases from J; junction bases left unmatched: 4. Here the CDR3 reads CASSVGLAGGQEQFF. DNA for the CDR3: TGTGCCAGCAGCGTCGGACTAGCGGGAGGGCAGGAGCAGTTCTTC.

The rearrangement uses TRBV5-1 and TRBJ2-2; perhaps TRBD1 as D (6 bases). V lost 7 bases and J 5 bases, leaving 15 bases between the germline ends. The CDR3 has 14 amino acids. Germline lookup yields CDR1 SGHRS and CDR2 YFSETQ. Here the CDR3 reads CASGGTQGTGELFF. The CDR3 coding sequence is TGCGCCAGCGGAGGAACACAGGGAACCGGGGAGCTGTTTTTT.

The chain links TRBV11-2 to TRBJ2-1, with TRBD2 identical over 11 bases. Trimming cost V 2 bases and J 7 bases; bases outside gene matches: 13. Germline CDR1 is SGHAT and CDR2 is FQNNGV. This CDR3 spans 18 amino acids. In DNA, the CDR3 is TGTGCCAGCAGCTTAACGGTTAGCGGGGGGGCCTTGGAAAATGAGCAGTTCTTC. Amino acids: CASSLTVSGGALENEQFF.

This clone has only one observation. The CDR3 DNA follows: TGTGCCAGCAGTGACTCGTGGCTTGTTGGGGGGGCTAGCTCCTATAATTCACCCCTCCACTTT. As protein: CASSDSWLVGGASSYNSPLHF. The genes are TRBV6-4 and TRBJ1-6, with D maybe TRBD1 (6 bases). Trimming removed 0 bases at V and 0 bases at J, with 21 bases between. The germline V gene encodes CDR1 MRHNA and CDR2 SNTAGT. This CDR3 is 21 amino acids long.

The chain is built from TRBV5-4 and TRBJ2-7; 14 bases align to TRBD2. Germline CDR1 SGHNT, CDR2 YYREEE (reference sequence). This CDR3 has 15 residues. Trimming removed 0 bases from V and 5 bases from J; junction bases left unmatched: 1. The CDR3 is CASSLGTSGGNEQYF. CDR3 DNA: TGTGCCAGCAGCTTGGGGACTAGCGGGGGGAACGAGCAGTACTTC.

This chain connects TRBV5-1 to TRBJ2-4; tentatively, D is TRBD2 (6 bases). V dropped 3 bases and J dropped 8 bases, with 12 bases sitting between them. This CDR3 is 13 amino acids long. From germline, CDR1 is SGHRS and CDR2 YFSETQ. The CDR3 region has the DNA TGCGCCAGCAGCTCGGAGGGTATAGACATTCAGTACTTC. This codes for CASSSEGIDIQYF.